These 25 T cell receptor beta chains were all obtained from the same sample, sequenced in a study of T cell responses to AZD1222 COVID-19 vaccine (dated by TCRdb to the early 2020s). The time point label for this specimen denotes: baseline before first vaccination. The library was prepared using the immunoSEQ multiplex PCR assay. TCRdb took this table from immuneACCESS and kept in-frame rearrangements with V and J called. Such tables lack part of the clones; where checked against another copy, unresolved V genes explain under half of the gap, and the rest is unexplained. This sample is represented by roughly 140,000 clones; over 85% of them were singletons. Around 1.5% of the sample comes from the top ten. This material consisted of peripheral blood, taken on day 0 of AZD1222 vaccination. The receptors were gathered from an adult in good health.

The chain employs TRBV7-2 and TRBJ2-1; D is unclear. Trimming removed 7 bases at V and 4 bases at J, with 5 bases between. Germline V gene lookup returns CDR1 SGHTA and CDR2 FQGNSA. The CDR3 sequence is 11 residues long. CDR3 protein: CASTVYNEQFF. In DNA form, the CDR3 reads TGTGCCAGCACCGTTTACAATGAGCAGTTCTTC.

V is TRBV10-2 and J is TRBJ2-1; D gene unclear. Trimming shortened V by 4 bases and J by 5 bases, and 3 bases separated the two germline ends. Germline CDR1 WSHSY, CDR2 SAAADI. The CDR3 runs 11 residues. The CDR3 DNA follows: TGCGCCAGCAGTGGTAACAATGAGCAGTTCTTC. It is translated as CASSGNNEQFF.

The chain links TRBV6-2 or TRBV6-3 to TRBJ2-3; 8 bases match TRBD2. The CDR3 is made up of 14 amino acids. J was trimmed by 5 bases and V by 6 bases; bases with no gene match: 7. Germline assignment: CDR1 MNHEY and CDR2 SVGEGT. The CDR3, as DNA: TGTGCCAGCAGCCTAAGGCGGGAGGAAGATACGCAGTATTTT. Translating it yields CASSLRREEDTQYF.

The CDR3: CASTTGPNYGYTF. The CDR3 bases are TGTGCCAGCACTACCGGCCCTAACTATGGCTACACCTTC. J is TRBJ1-2 and V is TRBV6-6; D unresolved. This CDR3 is built from 13 residues. The V and J ends lost 7 bases and 0 bases respectively, with 9 bases between them. Germline loops: CDR1 MNHNY, CDR2 SVGAGI (reference sequence).

This sequence joins TRBV6-5 and TRBJ2-7, with 7 bases lining up with TRBD2. The CDR3 is 16 amino acids. Germline V gene lookup returns CDR1 MNHEY and CDR2 SVGAGI. V lost 3 bases and J lost 1; bases outside the gene matches: 9. The chain's CDR3 is CASSYSGLAVSYEQYF. The CDR3 coding sequence is TGTGCCAGCAGTTATTCGGGGCTAGCGGTATCCTACGAGCAGTACTTC.

The chain links TRBV13 to TRBJ2-1; 9 nucleotides align to TRBD1. The V gene end was trimmed by 3 bases and the J gene end by 10 bases; junction bases not matched to a gene: 10. Germline CDR1 PRHDT, CDR2 FYEKMQ (reference sequence). This CDR3 comprises 15 residues. DNA for the CDR3: TGTGCCAGCAGCTTCCAGGGACAGGGTCCAGGAGAGCAGTTCTTC. Its protein product is CASSFQGQGPGEQFF.

V gene TRBV19 combines with J gene TRBJ1-1, with D perhaps TRBD1 (5 bases). The CDR3 consists of 15 residues. Germline V gene data show CDR1 as LNHDA and CDR2 as SQIVND (reference sequence). Trimming removed 7 bases from V and 4 bases from J, with 19 bases in between. Written as DNA, the CDR3 is TGTGCCAGTATCCCCCCGGGGGACGGGAGCACTGAAGCTTTCTTT. It codes for CASIPPGDGSTEAFF.

This rearrangement joins TRBV5-1 to TRBJ2-7; 7 bases map to TRBD2. J gave up 7 bases and V 4 bases, and 11 bases lay outside the gene matches. Germline loops: CDR1 SGHRS, CDR2 YFSETQ. The CDR3 covers 14 residues. The DNA for the CDR3 is TGCGCCAGCAGCCAACCCGGGACTACTAAAGAGCAGTACTTC. Its translation is CASSQPGTTKEQYF.

The chain couples TRBV5-1 to TRBJ2-1, with D tentatively TRBD2 (6 bases). The V and J ends lost 0 bases and 5 bases respectively, with 12 bases between them. Germline V gene lookup returns CDR1 SGHRS and CDR2 YFSETQ. This CDR3 is 15 amino acids long. The DNA of the CDR3 is TGCGCCAGCAGCTTGGGCCCCGGGAGTGACAATGAGCAGTTCTTC. Translated, it gives CASSLGPGSDNEQFF.

The genes are TRBV5-4 and TRBJ1-3; D perhaps matches TRBD1 (5 bases). CDR1 is SGHNT and CDR2 is YYREEE in the germline V gene (reference sequence). The V end was cut by 3 bases, the J end by 4 bases, with 17 bases between. This CDR3 contains 16 residues. The CDR3 reads CASSSGRGAAGNTIYF. The CDR3 coding sequence is TGTGCCAGCAGCTCAGGTCGAGGGGCCGCGGGAAACACCATATATTTT.

Details on this clone: The sample contains more than one DNA sequence encoding this CDR3. The chain couples TRBV28 to TRBJ1-2, with a weak D call TRBD1 (6 bases). The CDR3 loop spans 13 amino acids. Trimming removed 6 bases at V and 4 bases at J, with 12 bases between. The germline CDR1 and CDR2 sequences are MDHEN and SYDVKM. CDR3 amino acids: CASSAGQFYGYTF. Here the CDR3 DNA reads TGTGCCAGCAGCGCGGGACAATTCTATGGCTACACCTTC.

This clone was detected ten times or more. The rearrangement joins TRBV6-5 to TRBJ2-2; 11 bases map to TRBD1. Losses at the gene ends were 5 bases for V and 3 bases for J; bases not matched to a gene: 2. The CDR3 runs to 15 residues. From germline, CDR1 is MNHEY and CDR2 SVGAGI. The CDR3 region has the DNA TGTGCCAGCAGTCCGGGACAGGGGGACACCGGGGAGCTGTTTTTT. It encodes CASSPGQGDTGELFF.

J is TRBJ2-2 and V is TRBV5-1; the D gene is possibly TRBD2 (5 bases). From germline, CDR1 is SGHRS and CDR2 YFSETQ. This CDR3 comprises 16 residues. The ends were cut back, 5 bases at V and 6 bases at J, with 20 bases in the middle. The CDR3 nucleotides are TGCGCCAGCAGATTCCGGGTGGGAGACCTCCCCGGGGAGCTGTTTTTT. It is translated as CASRFRVGDLPGELFF.

The rearrangement links TRBV7-9 to TRBJ2-5; D call uncertain. The CDR3 consists of 15 residues. V was shortened by 5 bases and J by 0 bases, with 13 bases between the two germline ends. From germline, CDR1 is SEHNR and CDR2 FQNEAQ (reference sequence). Here the CDR3 reads CASSPMATYQETQYF. In DNA, the CDR3 is TGTGCCAGCAGCCCGATGGCTACGTACCAAGAGACCCAGTACTTC.

The chain couples TRBV6-5 to TRBJ1-1, with D tentatively TRBD1 (5 bases). The germline V gene encodes CDR1 MNHEY and CDR2 SVGAGI. The CDR3 contains 13 residues. The V gene lost 10 bases and the J gene lost 1 base, with 13 bases spanning the gap. This CDR3 is CATRQSGNTEAFF. CDR3 DNA: TGTGCCACCAGACAGTCGGGGAACACTGAAGCTTTCTTT.

This clone appeared once. The rearrangement uses TRBV7-2 and TRBJ2-1, with 8 bases lining up with TRBD2. With 6 bases clipped from V and 5 bases from J, the junction kept 9 bases outside the gene matches. Per germline, CDR1 SGHTA and CDR2 FQGNSA. The CDR3 extends over 15 amino acids. The DNA for the CDR3 is TGTGCCAGCAGACCCGCCGGGACTAGTAACAATGAGCAGTTCTTC. Translating gives CASRPAGTSNNEQFF.

The CDR3 coding sequence is TGCAGCGTAGGGGTTACCTATAATTCACCCCTCCACTTT. Its translation is CSVGVTYNSPLHF. The chain links TRBV29-1 to TRBJ1-6, with D possibly being TRBD1 (5 bases). CDR1 is SQVTM, CDR2 ANQGSEA, per germline. Trimming shortened V by 6 bases and J by 2 bases, and 8 bases separated the two germline ends. CDR3 length equals 13 residues. Complete variable domain (other parts from reference TRBV29-1 and TRBJ1-6): SAVISQKPSRDICQRGTSLTIQCQVDSQVTMMFWYRQQPGQSLTLIATANQGSEATYESGFVIDKFPISRPNLTFSTLTVSNMSPEDSSIYLCSVGVTYNSPLHFGNGTRLTVT.

CDR3 nucleotides: TGTGCCAGCAGTCTTTGGACAGGGACTAAGGTCACAGATACGCAGTATTTT. This gives the protein CASSLWTGTKVTDTQYF. The chain is built from TRBV2 and TRBJ2-3; D is possibly TRBD1 (8 bases). The CDR3 is made up of 17 amino acids. Germline CDR1 and CDR2: SNHLY and FYNNEI. V was trimmed by 5 bases and J by 2 bases, leaving 20 bases between them. Full variable domain (outside the CDR3, taken from reference TRBV2 and TRBJ2-3): EPEVTQTPSHQVTQMGQEVILRCVPISNHLYFYWYRQILGQKVEFLVSFYNNEISEKSEIFDDQFSVERPDGSNFTLKIRSTKLEDSAMYFCASSLWTGTKVTDTQYFGPGTRLTVL.

The chain carries TRBV30 and TRBJ1-5; 9 bases line up with TRBD1. The CDR3 contains 14 residues. J gave up 5 bases and V 7 bases, and 9 bases lay outside the gene matches. Germline V gene lookup returns CDR1 GTSNPN and CDR2 SVGIG (reference sequence). CDR3 sequence: CAYPDRGVDQPQHF. The CDR3 nucleotides read TGTGCCTACCCGGACAGGGGAGTCGATCAGCCCCAGCATTTT.

This rearrangement joins TRBV6-4 to TRBJ2-3; D unclear. Trimming took 3 bases from V and 0 from J, leaving 7 bases between them. Germline CDR1 and CDR2: MRHNA and SNTAGT. The CDR3 length is 14 residues. DNA for the CDR3: TGTGCCAGCAGTGAACGCGGCAGCACAGATACGCAGTATTTT. This translates into CASSERGSTDTQYF.

This rearrangement joins TRBV4-1 to TRBJ1-5; maybe TRBD1 (5 bases). The germline gives CDR1 MGHRA, CDR2 YSYEKL. The CDR3 extends over 13 amino acids. V was pared by 4 bases and J by 6 bases, with 10 bases between. The chain's CDR3 is CASSPNGGQPQHF. The CDR3 DNA follows: TGCGCCAGCAGCCCCAACGGGGGTCAGCCCCAGCATTTT.

The rearrangement joins TRBV5-5 to TRBJ2-2, with unresolved D. This CDR3 has 14 amino acids. The germline V and J ends were trimmed by 2 bases and 7 bases, with 12 bases remaining between them. CDR1 is SGHKS and CDR2 is YYEKEE in the germline V gene (reference sequence). The CDR3 coding sequence is TGTGCCAGCAGCTTAGGGAAGCCGGACGGGGAGCTGTTTTTT. This sequence encodes CASSLGKPDGELFF. The entire variable domain, with the rest obtained from reference TRBV5-5 and TRBJ2-2, is as follows: DAGVTQSPTHLIKTRGQQVTLRCSPISGHKSVSWYQQVLGQGPQFIFQYYEKEERGRGNFPDRFSARQFPNYSSELNVNALLLGDSALYLCASSLGKPDGELFFGEGSRLTVL.

The chain links TRBV5-1 to TRBJ2-7; D might be TRBD2 (6 bases). Germline V gives CDR1 SGHRS, CDR2 YFSETQ. The CDR3 has 13 residues. V lost 4 bases and J 5 bases, leaving 13 bases between the germline ends. The CDR3: CASSREQANEQYF. The DNA of the CDR3 is TGCGCCAGCAGCCGGGAGCAGGCTAACGAGCAGTACTTC.

The chain links TRBV7-9 to TRBJ2-6; perhaps TRBD2 as D (6 bases). V lost 4 bases and J lost 4, with 20 bases in between. The V gene's germline CDR1 is SEHNR and CDR2 FQNEAQ (reference sequence). The CDR3 runs to 18 residues. The CDR3 sequence: CASSSAARGLAGANVLTF. CDR3 sequence (DNA): TGTGCCAGCAGCTCAGCAGCACGGGGGTTAGCCGGGGCCAACGTCCTGACTTTC.

V is TRBV4-1 and J is TRBJ1-4; no clear D. Trimming stripped 8 bases from V and 12 bases from J, with 13 bases between. The CDR3 consists of 11 residues. Germline CDR1 is MGHRA and CDR2 is YSYEKL. CDR3 bases: TGCGCCAGCCGGTCCCGAGGTGAACTGTTTTTT. As protein: CASRSRGELFF.